The 31 T cell receptor beta chains in this list originate from one sample, sequenced in a study of blood T cell repertoires in COVID-19. This table comes from immunoSEQ multiplex PCR, and its TCRdb copy is limited to in-frame clones, with some not included. The sample carries over 150,000 clones, around 74% recorded once. Sequenced material: peripheral blood. The source of these receptors is a man between 65 and 79 years old with acute or convalescent COVID-19.

J is TRBJ1-1 and V is TRBV27; possible D gene TRBD1, 6 bases. The V gene lost 7 bases and the J gene lost 1 base, with 10 bases spanning the gap. Germline V gene sequence: CDR1 MNHEY, CDR2 SMNVEV (reference sequence). The CDR3 is 13 residues long. CDR3 in DNA: TGTGCCAGCAAGGGACACTCGAACACTGAAGCTTTCTTT. It encodes CASKGHSNTEAFF.

The V gene is TRBV6-1, the J gene TRBJ1-5; no definite D call. Germline values: CDR1 MNHNS, CDR2 SASEGT. The CDR3 totals 14 residues. The ends were cut back, 2 bases at V and 0 bases at J, with 5 bases in the middle. The CDR3 bases are TGTGCCAGCAGTGAAATTCGTAGCAATCAGCCCCAGCATTTT. Translating it yields CASSEIRSNQPQHF.

The chain links TRBV4-1 to TRBJ2-1; 10 bases match TRBD2. Losses at the gene ends were 0 bases for V and 7 bases for J; bases not matched to a gene: 9. This CDR3 comprises 17 residues. CDR1 MGHRA and CDR2 YSYEKL come from the germline V gene. Here the CDR3 reads CASSQDSDLAGANEQFF. The CDR3 bases are TGCGCCAGCAGCCAAGATTCAGATCTAGCGGGGGCGAATGAGCAGTTCTTC.

The chain joins TRBV7-8 to TRBJ1-2; D is uncertain. This CDR3 has 13 residues. Germline-derived CDR1 and CDR2 are SGHVS and FQNEAQ. The germline V and J ends were trimmed by 5 bases and 7 bases, with 14 bases remaining between them. CDR3 DNA: TGTGCCAGCAGCCCCCGGGTAGAGGGTGGCTACACCTTC. The encoded protein is CASSPRVEGGYTF.

The chain couples TRBV29-1 to TRBJ1-5; TRBD1 matches at 9 bases. This CDR3 comprises 13 residues. The V gene's germline CDR1 is SQVTM and CDR2 ANQGSEA. The V gene end was trimmed by 7 bases and the J gene end by 2 bases; junction bases not matched to a gene: 3. CDR3: CSARTGGNQPQHF. CDR3 bases: TGCAGCGCCCGGACAGGGGGCAATCAGCCCCAGCATTTT.

J is TRBJ1-1 and V is TRBV7-9; TRBD1 aligns across 7 bases. This CDR3 is built from 13 residues. Germline trimming cut 3 bases from V and 5 bases from J; bases unmatched to any gene: 3. The germline V gene has CDR1 SEHNR and CDR2 FQNEAQ (reference sequence). CDR3 nucleotide sequence: TGTGCCAGCAGCTTCTCGACAGGGACTGAAGCTTTCTTT. It translates to CASSFSTGTEAFF. Based on the CDR3 plus reference TRBV7-9 and TRBJ1-1, the full variable domain is DTGVSQNPRHKITKRGQNVTFRCDPISEHNRLYWYRQTLGQGPEFLTYFQNEAQLEKSRLLSDRFSAERPKGSFSTLEIQRTEQGDSAMYLCASSFSTGTEAFFGQGTRLTVV.

The CDR3 region has the DNA TGTGCCAGCAATTTTAAAGGGACAGGGGGCAAGTTGAACACTGAAGCTTTCTTT. Translation gives CASNFKGTGGKLNTEAFF. The chain uses TRBV6-4 and TRBJ1-1, with TRBD1 identical over 12 bases. The length of the CDR3 is 18 residues. Germline loops: CDR1 MRHNA, CDR2 SNTAGT. With V trimmed by 7 bases and J by 0 bases, 12 bases remained unmatched.

This clone came up once. V gene TRBV6-1 combines with J gene TRBJ1-5; D remains ambiguous. The CDR3 runs 16 residues. V dropped 2 bases and J dropped 0 bases, with 11 bases sitting between them. Germline V lookup: CDR1 MNHNS, CDR2 SASEGT. The CDR3, as DNA: TGTGCCAGCAGTGAACCCCCGGGATATAGCAATCAGCCCCAGCATTTT. It codes for CASSEPPGYSNQPQHF.

The genes are TRBV11-2 and TRBJ2-7; D is unresolved. Trimming stripped 5 bases from V and 0 bases from J, with 14 bases between. Germline assignment: CDR1 SGHAT and CDR2 FQNNGV. CDR3 length: 15 amino acids. CDR3 DNA: TGTGCCAGCAGCCCCGGCGGTTCGAGCTCCTACGAGCAGTACTTC. It translates to CASSPGGSSSYEQYF.

This sequence joins TRBV7-8 and TRBJ2-1; 10 bases fit TRBD2. The CDR3 has 15 amino acids. The V gene's germline CDR1 is SGHVS and CDR2 FQNEAQ. V lost 4 bases, J lost 9 bases, and 9 bases stayed unmatched. CDR3 protein: CASSSGAGGPSEQFF. CDR3 DNA: TGTGCCAGCAGCTCAGGAGCGGGAGGGCCTTCTGAGCAGTTCTTC. Looking up the rest from reference TRBV7-8 and TRBJ2-1 gives the full variable domain: GAGVSQSPRYKVAKRGQDVALRCDPISGHVSLFWYQQALGQGPEFLTYFQNEAQLDKSGLPSDRFFAERPEGSVSTLKIQRTQQEDSAVYLCASSSGAGGPSEQFFGPGTRLTVL.

This chain connects TRBV9 to TRBJ2-5; the D is unclear. V lost 0 bases and J lost 5, with 5 bases in between. The CDR3 is made up of 12 amino acids. Germline loops: CDR1 SGDLS, CDR2 YYNGEE. CDR3 region: CASSVATETQYF. Written as DNA, the CDR3 is TGTGCCAGCAGCGTAGCTACGGAGACCCAGTACTTC.

This chain joins TRBV9 and TRBJ2-7; 8 bases are shared with TRBD1. The ends lost 6 bases at V and 7 bases at J; junction bases unmatched: 9. There are 13 residues in the CDR3. The germline gives CDR1 SGDLS, CDR2 YYNGEE. The CDR3 DNA reads as TGTGCCAGCACCAGACAGGGGTTGGGAGAGCAGTACTTC. Amino acids: CASTRQGLGEQYF. The variable domain in full, completed from reference TRBV9 and TRBJ2-7, reads DSGVTQTPKHLITATGQRVTLRCSPRSGDLSVYWYQQSLDQGLQFLIQYYNGEERAKGNILERFSAQQFPDLHSELNLSSLELGDSALYFCASTRQGLGEQYFGPGTRLTVT.

This clone was seen only a few times. The chain links TRBV3-1 (or the pseudogene TRBV3-2) to TRBJ1-1; D gene unclear. This CDR3 region has 15 residues. Per germline, CDR1 LGHDT and CDR2 YNNKEL (reference sequence). Between the trimmed V and J ends, which lost 1 base and 0 bases, there was a span of 9 bases. The CDR3 is CASSQVPGMNTEAFF. DNA of the CDR3: TGTGCCAGCAGCCAAGTACCTGGCATGAACACTGAAGCTTTCTTT.

In this sample, this clone turned up once. The genes are TRBV19 and TRBJ1-2; D unclear. The CDR3 spans 14 residues. Trimming shortened V by 6 bases and J by 7 bases, and 18 bases separated the two germline ends. CDR1 and CDR2 (germline): LNHDA, SQIVND (reference sequence). The CDR3 loop reads CASSVTKGETGYTF. The CDR3, as DNA: TGTGCCAGTAGCGTTACAAAAGGAGAAACTGGCTACACCTTC.

The chain is built from TRBV7-2 and TRBJ2-5; 15 nucleotides match TRBD2. The CDR3 contains 15 residues. CDR1 SGHTA and CDR2 FQGNSA come from the germline V gene. The J segment lost 5 bases and the V segment lost 5 bases, leaving 3 bases of the junction unmatched. The chain's CDR3 is CASSPGLAGGETQYF. The DNA of the CDR3 is TGTGCCAGCAGCCCGGGACTAGCGGGAGGTGAGACCCAGTACTTC.

This chain uses TRBV5-4 with TRBJ1-5; 11 bases line up with TRBD1. J lost 2 bases, V lost 4 bases, and 2 bases had no gene match. This CDR3 has 15 residues. CDR1 is SGHNT and CDR2 is YYREEE in the germline V gene (reference sequence). This CDR3 is CASSRGQGGNQPQHF. CDR3 coding DNA: TGTGCCAGCAGCAGGGGACAGGGGGGCAATCAGCCCCAGCATTTT.

The chain links TRBV30 to TRBJ2-7, with 9 bases fitting TRBD1. Germline CDR1 and CDR2: GTSNPN and SVGIG (reference sequence). With V trimmed by 8 bases and J by 3 bases, 11 bases remained unmatched. The CDR3 runs 14 residues. CDR3 DNA sequence: TGTGCCCCAGAGCCGGGACAGGGTATCTACGAGCAGTACTTC. It yields the protein CAPEPGQGIYEQYF.

V and J are TRBV5-1 and TRBJ2-7; 16 bases agree with TRBD2. Losses at the gene ends were 4 bases for V and 7 bases for J; bases not matched to a gene: 5. Looked up from germline, CDR1 is SGHRS and CDR2 is YFSETQ. There are 15 residues in the CDR3. CDR3 in DNA: TGCGCCAGCAGCCCGGGACTAGCGGGAGGGAGTGAGCAGTACTTC. Amino acids: CASSPGLAGGSEQYF.

V and J are TRBV6-5 and TRBJ2-3; 7 nucleotides agree with TRBD2. V gave up 6 bases and J gave up 0 bases; unmatched junction bases: 6. CDR3 size: 15 residues. CDR1 and CDR2 from the germline V gene are MNHEY and SVGAGI. CDR3 amino acids: CASSTLRGSTDTQYF. The DNA of the CDR3 is TGTGCCAGCAGCACTCTGCGGGGGAGCACAGATACGCAGTATTTT.

The chain recombines TRBV4-3 with TRBJ1-1; 10 bases match TRBD1. The CDR3 sequence is 15 residues long. CDR1 and CDR2 from the germline V gene are LGHNA and YSLEER. With 1 base clipped from V and 4 bases from J, the junction kept 3 bases outside the gene matches. CDR3 loop: CASSQGRTGGTEAFF. CDR3 DNA: TGCGCCAGCAGCCAAGGGCGGACAGGGGGCACTGAAGCTTTCTTT.

The chain links TRBV3-1 (or the pseudogene TRBV3-2) to TRBJ2-3; 12 nucleotides align to TRBD2. Germline-derived CDR1 and CDR2 are LGHDT and YNNKEL (reference sequence). J lost 1 base, V lost 7 bases, and 3 bases had no gene match. This CDR3 spans 15 amino acids. The CDR3 protein is CASTLAGGRTDTQYF. CDR3 bases: TGTGCCAGCACCCTAGCGGGGGGGCGCACAGATACGCAGTATTTT.

The chain employs TRBV28 and TRBJ2-7, with D possibly being TRBD2 (5 bases). This CDR3 is built from 13 residues. Germline-derived CDR1 and CDR2 are MDHEN and SYDVKM. Trimming removed 2 bases from V and 1 base from J, with 6 bases in between. CDR3 amino acids: CASSLRGSYEQYF. The CDR3 nucleotides are TGTGCCAGCAGTTTACGCGGGTCCTACGAGCAGTACTTC.

The genes are TRBV5-1 and TRBJ1-6; unclear D gene. Trimming cost V 0 bases and J 9 bases, with 16 bases left between them. Germline CDR1 reads SGHRS; CDR2 reads YFSETQ. There are 16 residues in the CDR3. The CDR3 nucleotides read TGCGCCAGCAGCTTGGATGTCGCCCTACGGGGTTCACCCCTCCACTTT. This gives the protein CASSLDVALRGSPLHF.

A word on this clone: Other DNA sequences in the same sample also yield this CDR3. The chain combines TRBV6-5 with TRBJ1-1; a weak D match, TRBD1 (5 bases). This CDR3 is 15 amino acids long. With 0 bases removed from V and 3 bases from J, the gap between germline ends came to 11 bases. Germline V gene sequence: CDR1 MNHEY, CDR2 SVGAGI. The CDR3 coding sequence is TGTGCCAGCAGTTACTCGAGGCAGGGTGACACTGAAGCTTTCTTT. Protein: CASSYSRQGDTEAFF.

In nucleotides, the CDR3 is TGTGCCAGCAGTTCCCTCTTTAGCGGGAGGCTGCAAGGTACGCAGTATTTT. It specifies CASSSLFSGRLQGTQYF. The rearrangement joins TRBV28 to TRBJ2-3, with 10 bases that match TRBD2. V gave up 4 bases and J gave up 8 bases; unmatched junction bases: 15. CDR3 size: 17 residues. Germline values: CDR1 MDHEN, CDR2 SYDVKM.

J is TRBJ2-5 and V is TRBV30; tentatively, D is TRBD2 (5 bases). Trimming took off 1 base at V and 5 bases at J, with 5 bases between the two ends. Germline loops: CDR1 GTSNPN, CDR2 SVGIG (reference sequence). The length of the CDR3 is 11 residues. The CDR3 DNA follows: TGTGCCTGGAGTGGGAGGGAGACCCAGTACTTC. The encoded protein is CAWSGRETQYF.

The table lists this clone with a few counts. The chain combines TRBV10-1 with TRBJ2-2; D unclear. The CDR3 spans 17 residues. V shed 5 bases and J shed 6 bases, with 22 bases lying between them. Germline V CDR1 and CDR2: WNHNN, SYGVQD (reference sequence). The DNA for the CDR3 is TGCGCCAGCAGTAACCCTGGGCAGGCGAGTCTCCCCGGGGAGCTGTTTTTT. Its protein product is CASSNPGQASLPGELFF.

This clone occurred a few times. V usage is TRBV4-2 and J usage is TRBJ2-7, with a possible D match to TRBD1 (6 bases). Trimming removed 3 bases at V and 4 bases at J, with 16 bases between. This CDR3 region has 15 residues. In germline, CDR1 is LGHNA, CDR2 YNFKEQ. The CDR3 loop is CASSQAAGTSYEQYF. The CDR3 coding sequence is TGTGCCAGCAGCCAGGCCGCCGGGACATCATACGAGCAGTACTTC.

The CDR3 sequence is CASSLAGGENYGYTF. The CDR3 coding sequence is TGTGCCAGCAGCTTAGCCGGCGGGGAAAACTATGGCTACACCTTC. The rearrangement links TRBV13 to TRBJ1-2, with unresolved D. CDR1 is PRHDT, CDR2 FYEKMQ, per germline (reference sequence). V was clipped by 1 base and J by 2 bases, with 11 bases between them. CDR3 length equals 15 residues.

This clone was recorded only once. The genes are TRBV20-1 and TRBJ1-4; 9 bases map to TRBD1. V lost 3 bases, J lost 6 bases, and 2 bases stayed unmatched. CDR3 length equals 13 residues. Germline V lookup: CDR1 DFQATT, CDR2 SNEGSKA (reference sequence). The DNA of the CDR3 is TGCAGTGCTAGTGGGACAGGGTATGAAAAACTGTTTTTT. Translated: CSASGTGYEKLFF.

This clone was detected only a few times. The chain recombines TRBV11-2 with TRBJ2-7; 7 nucleotides line up with TRBD2. CDR3 size: 16 residues. Germline V gene sequence: CDR1 SGHAT, CDR2 FQNNGV. With V trimmed by 5 bases and J by 1 base, 11 bases remained unmatched. The CDR3 is CASSPIRDYRSYEQYF. The CDR3 coding sequence is TGTGCCAGCAGCCCCATCCGGGACTACCGTTCCTACGAGCAGTACTTC.